The entry below describes one T cell receptor (beta chain). Its antigen is currently not known. No base quality information exists; no much larger clone differs at one position. The germline V end is reduced by 6 bases and the J end by 4 bases; junction bases left unmatched: 8. From the germline V gene (reference sequence), CDR1 is DFQATT and CDR2 is SNEGSKA. The CDR3 starts with the cysteine, ends with the phenylalanine, and has 14 residues. Only the CDR3 part of the read is kept: 42 bases, read in frame from the first base. This sample stems from a study of T cell repertoires in cytomegalovirus infection (dated by TCRdb to the late 2010s). The study in broad terms: Donor HLA type was relevant to the analysis, as public TCR beta signatures indicated carriage of CMV infection together with the matching HLA type. Results the study describes overall, beyond this receptor: Cumulative frequency of public TCR beta family members discriminated carriers of CMV infection plus the relevant HLA type in this cohort and an independent approximately 370-donor cohort. The ex vivo response was dominated by HLA-C-restricted CMV-specific TCR beta clonotypes, which also provided the single most frequent clonotype in two of eight donors.

The sequencing machine was an Illumina HiSeq 1500. TCRdb took the public reads, trimmed them with fastp at Q25, ran MiXCR for clone calling and kept in-frame beta chains. Rows with a matching CDR3 protein are joined into one entry that keeps the most common DNA and genes. For this sample the table gives approximately 97,000 distinct CDR3 sequences, of which 15% to 20% were detected only once. Around 8.5% of the sample lies in the top ten. The V and J genes are TRBV20-1 and TRBJ1-1; TRBD1 lines up with 10 middle nucleotides. The specimen was PBMCs. This sequence originates from a human donor in good health (CMV status not recorded). Some clones in this sample may be carry-over from other donors' samples. CDR3 protein: CSASSGDRGTEAFF. The bases are TGCAGTGCCAGCTCCGGGGACAGGGGCACTGAAGCTTTCTTT.